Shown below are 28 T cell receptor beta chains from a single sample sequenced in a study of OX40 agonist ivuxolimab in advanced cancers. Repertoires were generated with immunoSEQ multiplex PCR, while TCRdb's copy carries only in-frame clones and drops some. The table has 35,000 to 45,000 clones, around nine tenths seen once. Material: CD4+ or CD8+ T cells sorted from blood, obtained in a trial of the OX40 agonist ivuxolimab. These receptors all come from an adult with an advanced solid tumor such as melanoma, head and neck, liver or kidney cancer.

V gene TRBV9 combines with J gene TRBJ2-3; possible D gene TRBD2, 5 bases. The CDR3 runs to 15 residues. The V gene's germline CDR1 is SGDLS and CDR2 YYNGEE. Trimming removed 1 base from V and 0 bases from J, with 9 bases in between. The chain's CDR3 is CASSVSGTSTDTQYF. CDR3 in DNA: TGTGCCAGCAGCGTAAGCGGTACTAGCACAGATACGCAGTATTTT.

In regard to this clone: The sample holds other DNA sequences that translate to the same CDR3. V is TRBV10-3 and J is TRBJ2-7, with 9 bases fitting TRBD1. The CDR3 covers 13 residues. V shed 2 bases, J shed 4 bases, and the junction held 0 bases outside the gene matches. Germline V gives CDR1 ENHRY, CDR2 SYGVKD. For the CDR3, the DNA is TGTGCCATCAGTGAGGGGACAGGGTACGAGCAGTACTTC. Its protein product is CAISEGTGYEQYF.

CDR3 residues: CASSQEGLAGLSYEQYF. The CDR3 DNA reads TGCGCCAGCAGCCAAGAGGGGCTAGCGGGACTTTCCTACGAGCAGTACTTC. This chain joins TRBV4-1 and TRBJ2-5; 9 bases agree with TRBD2. The J call is in doubt because the DNA end fits TRBJ2-7 better. The CDR3 is 17 amino acids. Germline V gene data show CDR1 as MGHRA and CDR2 as YSYEKL.

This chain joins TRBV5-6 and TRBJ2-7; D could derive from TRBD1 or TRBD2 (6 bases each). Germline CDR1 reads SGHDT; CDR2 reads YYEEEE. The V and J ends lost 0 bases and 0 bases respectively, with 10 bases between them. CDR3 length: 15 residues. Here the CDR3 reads CASSLAGGLSYEQYF. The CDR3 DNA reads TGTGCCAGCAGCTTGGCCGGGGGCCTCTCCTACGAGCAGTACTTC.

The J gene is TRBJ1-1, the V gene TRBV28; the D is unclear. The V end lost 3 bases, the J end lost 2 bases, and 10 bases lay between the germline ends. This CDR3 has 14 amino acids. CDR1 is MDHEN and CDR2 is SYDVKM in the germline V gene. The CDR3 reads CASSLRADNTEAFF. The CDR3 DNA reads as TGTGCCAGCAGTTTGCGGGCGGATAACACTGAAGCTTTCTTT.

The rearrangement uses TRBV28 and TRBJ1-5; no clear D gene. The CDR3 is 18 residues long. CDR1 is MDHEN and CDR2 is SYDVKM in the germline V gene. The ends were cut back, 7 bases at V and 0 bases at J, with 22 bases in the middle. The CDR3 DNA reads TGTGCCAGCATTAGTAGGTATCACAGCCTGTATAGCAATCAGCCCCAGCATTTT. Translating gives CASISRYHSLYSNQPQHF.

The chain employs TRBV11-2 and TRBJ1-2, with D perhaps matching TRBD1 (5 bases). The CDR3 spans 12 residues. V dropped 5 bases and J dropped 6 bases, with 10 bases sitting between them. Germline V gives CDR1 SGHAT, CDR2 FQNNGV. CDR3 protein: CASSAPGNGYTF. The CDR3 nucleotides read TGTGCCAGCAGCGCTCCAGGGAATGGCTACACCTTC.

In DNA, the CDR3 is TGTGCCAGCAGCCAAGAGGGGAACAATGAGCAGTTCTTC. Its translation: CASSQEGNNEQFF. This chain connects TRBV4-2 to TRBJ2-1; D is unresolved. The CDR3 contains 13 residues. Trimming removed 0 bases from V and 5 bases from J, with 5 bases in between. From germline, CDR1 is LGHNA and CDR2 YNFKEQ.

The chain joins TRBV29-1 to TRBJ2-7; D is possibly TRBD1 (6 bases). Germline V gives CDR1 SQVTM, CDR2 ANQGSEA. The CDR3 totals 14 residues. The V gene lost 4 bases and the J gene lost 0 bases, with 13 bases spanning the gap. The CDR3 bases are TGCAGCGTTGTGCCAGGACAGAGCTCCTACGAGCAGTACTTC. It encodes CSVVPGQSSYEQYF.

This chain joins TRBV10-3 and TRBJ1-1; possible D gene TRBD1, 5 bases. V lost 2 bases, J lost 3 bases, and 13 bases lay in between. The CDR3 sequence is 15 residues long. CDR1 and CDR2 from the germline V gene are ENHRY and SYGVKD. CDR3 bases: TGTGCCATCAGTGAGATGGTCAGGGCCGACACTGAAGCTTTCTTT. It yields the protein CAISEMVRADTEAFF.

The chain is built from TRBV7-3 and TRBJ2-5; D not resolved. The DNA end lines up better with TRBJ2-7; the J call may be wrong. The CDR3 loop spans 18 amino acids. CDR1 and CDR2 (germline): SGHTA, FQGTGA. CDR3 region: CASSLTSPPPPYSYEQYF. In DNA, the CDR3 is TGTGCCAGCAGCTTAACTTCTCCTCCACCACCGTACTCCTACGAGCAGTACTTC.

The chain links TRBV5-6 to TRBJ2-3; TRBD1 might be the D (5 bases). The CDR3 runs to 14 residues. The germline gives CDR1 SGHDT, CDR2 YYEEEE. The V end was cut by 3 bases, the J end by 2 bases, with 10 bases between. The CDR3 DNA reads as TGTGCCAGCAGCTCGGACACTCTCACAGATACGCAGTATTTT. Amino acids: CASSSDTLTDTQYF. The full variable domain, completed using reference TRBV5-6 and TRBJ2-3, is DAGVTQSPTHLIKTRGQQVTLRCSPKSGHDTVSWYQQALGQGPQFIFQYYEEEERQRGNFPDRFSGHQFPNYSSELNVNALLLGDSALYLCASSSDTLTDTQYFGPGTRLTVL.

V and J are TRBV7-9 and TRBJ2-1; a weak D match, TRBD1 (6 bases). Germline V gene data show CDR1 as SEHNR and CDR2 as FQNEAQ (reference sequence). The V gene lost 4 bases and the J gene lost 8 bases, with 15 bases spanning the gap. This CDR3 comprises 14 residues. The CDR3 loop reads CASSSTPRGHEQFF. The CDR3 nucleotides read TGTGCCAGCAGCTCTACACCCAGGGGCCATGAGCAGTTCTTC.

The CDR3 loop is CASSSPYEQFF. In nucleotides, the CDR3 is TGTGCCAGCTCCTCCCCCTATGAGCAGTTCTTC. The chain joins TRBV2 to TRBJ2-1; D gene uncertain. CDR3 length equals 11 residues. The germline V gene encodes CDR1 SNHLY and CDR2 FYNNEI. V was pared by 8 bases and J by 8 bases, with 10 bases between.

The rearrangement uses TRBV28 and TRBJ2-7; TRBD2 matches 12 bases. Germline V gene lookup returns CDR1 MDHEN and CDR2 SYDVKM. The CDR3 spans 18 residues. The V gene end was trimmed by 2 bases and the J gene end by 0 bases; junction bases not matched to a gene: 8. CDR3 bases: TGTGCCAGCAGTTTAGTAGGGACTAGCGGGCCGAGCTCCTACGAGCAGTACTTC. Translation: CASSLVGTSGPSSYEQYF. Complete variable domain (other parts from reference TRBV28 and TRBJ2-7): DVKVTQSSRYLVKRTGEKVFLECVQDMDHENMFWYRQDPGLGLRLIYFSYDVKMKEKGDIPEGYSVSREKKERFSLILESASTNQTSMYLCASSLVGTSGPSSYEQYFGPGTRLTVT.

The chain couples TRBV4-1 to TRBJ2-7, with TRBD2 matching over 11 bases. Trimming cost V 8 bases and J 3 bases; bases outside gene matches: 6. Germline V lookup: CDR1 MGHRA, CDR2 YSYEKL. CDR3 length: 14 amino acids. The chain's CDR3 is CASALAGGHYEQYF. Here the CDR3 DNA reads TGCGCCAGCGCCTTAGCGGGAGGGCACTACGAGCAGTACTTC.

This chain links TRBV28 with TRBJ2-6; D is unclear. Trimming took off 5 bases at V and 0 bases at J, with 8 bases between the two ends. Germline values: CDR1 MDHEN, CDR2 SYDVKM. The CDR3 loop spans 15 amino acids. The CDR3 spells CASSPRDSGANVLTF. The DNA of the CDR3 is TGTGCCAGCAGTCCAAGGGACTCTGGGGCCAACGTCCTGACTTTC.

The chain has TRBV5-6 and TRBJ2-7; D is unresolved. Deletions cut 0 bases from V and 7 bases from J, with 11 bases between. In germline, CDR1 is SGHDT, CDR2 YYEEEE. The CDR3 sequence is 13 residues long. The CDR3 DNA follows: TGTGCCAGCAGCTTGGGTAGGGTAGGAGAGCAGTACTTC. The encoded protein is CASSLGRVGEQYF.

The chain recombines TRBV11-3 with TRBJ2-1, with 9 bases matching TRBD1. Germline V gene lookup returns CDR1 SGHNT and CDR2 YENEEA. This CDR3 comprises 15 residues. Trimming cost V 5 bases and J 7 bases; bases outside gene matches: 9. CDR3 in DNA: TGTGCCAGCAGCCGCCGGGACAGGGCTGGTAATGAGCAGTTCTTC. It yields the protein CASSRRDRAGNEQFF.

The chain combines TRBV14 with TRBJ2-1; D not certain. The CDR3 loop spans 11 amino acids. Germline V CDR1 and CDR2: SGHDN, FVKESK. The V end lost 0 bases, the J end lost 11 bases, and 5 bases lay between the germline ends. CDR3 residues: CASSQDSKQFF. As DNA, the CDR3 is TGTGCCAGCAGCCAAGATTCCAAGCAGTTCTTC.

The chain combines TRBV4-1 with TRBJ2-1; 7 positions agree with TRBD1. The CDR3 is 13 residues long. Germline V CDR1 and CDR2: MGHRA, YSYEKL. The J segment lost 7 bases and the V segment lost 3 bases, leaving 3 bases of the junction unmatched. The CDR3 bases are TGCGCCAGCAGCCAGGGACAGACGAATGAGCAGTTCTTC. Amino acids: CASSQGQTNEQFF.

The CDR3 here is CARSPERGPYNEQFF. DNA for the CDR3: TGTGCCAGAAGCCCGGAGAGGGGGCCATACAATGAGCAGTTCTTC. This sequence joins TRBV5-3 and TRBJ2-1; the match to TRBD1 covers 7 bases. TRBV5-3 carries the ORF label, with uncertain function. The CDR3 covers 15 residues. The junction had 8 bases not matched to a gene; V was cut back by 4 bases and J by 4 bases.

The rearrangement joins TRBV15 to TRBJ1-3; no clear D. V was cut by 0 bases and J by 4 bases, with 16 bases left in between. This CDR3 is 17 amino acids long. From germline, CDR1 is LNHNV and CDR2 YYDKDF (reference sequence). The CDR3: CATSRDGRVSPGNTIYF. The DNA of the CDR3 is TGTGCCACCAGCAGAGATGGTAGGGTCTCGCCGGGAAACACCATATATTTT.

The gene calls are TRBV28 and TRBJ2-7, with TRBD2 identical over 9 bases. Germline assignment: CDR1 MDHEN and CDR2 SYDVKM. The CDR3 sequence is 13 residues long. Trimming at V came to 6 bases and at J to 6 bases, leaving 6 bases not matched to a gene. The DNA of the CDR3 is TGTGCCAGCAGGCCGGGACTAGCCTTCGAGCAGTACTTC. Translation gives CASRPGLAFEQYF. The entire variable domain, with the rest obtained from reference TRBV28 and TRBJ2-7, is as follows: DVKVTQSSRYLVKRTGEKVFLECVQDMDHENMFWYRQDPGLGLRLIYFSYDVKMKEKGDIPEGYSVSREKKERFSLILESASTNQTSMYLCASRPGLAFEQYFGPGTRLTVT.

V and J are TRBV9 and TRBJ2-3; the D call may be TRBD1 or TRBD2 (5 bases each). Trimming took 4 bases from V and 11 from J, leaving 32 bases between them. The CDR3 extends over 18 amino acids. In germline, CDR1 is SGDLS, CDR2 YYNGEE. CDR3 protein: CASSSPARGLSSPHQQYF. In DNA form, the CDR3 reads TGTGCCAGCAGCTCCCCGGCGAGGGGATTAAGTAGCCCGCATCAGCAGTATTTT.

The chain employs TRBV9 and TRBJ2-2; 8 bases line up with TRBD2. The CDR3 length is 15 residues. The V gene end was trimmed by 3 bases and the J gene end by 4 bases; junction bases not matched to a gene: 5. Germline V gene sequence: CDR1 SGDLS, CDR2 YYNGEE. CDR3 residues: CASSEGTRSTGELFF. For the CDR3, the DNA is TGTGCCAGCAGCGAGGGGACTAGAAGCACCGGGGAGCTGTTTTTT.

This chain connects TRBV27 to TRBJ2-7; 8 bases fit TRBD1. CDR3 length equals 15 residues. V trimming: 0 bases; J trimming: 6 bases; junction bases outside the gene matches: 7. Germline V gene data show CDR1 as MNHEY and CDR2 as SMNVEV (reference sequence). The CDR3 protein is CASSLSRTGSLEQYF. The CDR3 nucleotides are TGTGCCAGCAGTTTATCAAGGACAGGGTCCCTCGAGCAGTACTTC.

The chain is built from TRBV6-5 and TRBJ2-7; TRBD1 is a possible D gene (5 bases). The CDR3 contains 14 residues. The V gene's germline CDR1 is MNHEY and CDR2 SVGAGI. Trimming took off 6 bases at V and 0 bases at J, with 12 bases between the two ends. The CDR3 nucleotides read TGTGCCAGCAGGAAGACAGTGAGCTCCTACGAGCAGTACTTC. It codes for CASRKTVSSYEQYF.